This record covers a single T cell receptor (beta chain). Ten or more counts support this clone. It has no known antigen specificity. Per-base quality was not reported, and no clone a single base away is much larger than it. The data were obtained in a study of metastatic and nonmetastatic thyroid tumors (dated by TCRdb to about 2020). Background on the whole study: Repertoires from peripheral blood and from tumor or nodule tissue samples of malignant and benign thyroid patients were compared.

The protocol used for the library was PCR. The data were produced on an Illumina HiSeq 4000. High-throughput sequencing was used to profile the CDR3 region of the TCR beta-chain in every patient. Concerning the study's data processing: Drawing on CDR3 differences between clinicopathological groups, the researchers built a classifier meant to tell apart patients with distant-metastatic papillary thyroid cancer. To measure repertoire diversity the researchers used the Shannon index, while the Morisita-Horn index served to gauge how similar the tumor and blood repertoires were. TCRdb reprocessed the public reads (quality trimming at Q25 with fastp, clone calling with MiXCR) and kept in-frame beta chains. TCRdb, not the authors, supplied the V and J calls. This sample is represented by 80,000 to 85,000 clones; about 12% of them were singletons. 7% to 10% of the sample is held by the ten biggest clonotypes.

What the research found in general, with its limitations: TCR beta diversity was reported as significantly higher in malignant tumors than in benign nodules, in both blood and tumor samples.

No patient had received any treatment before thyroid surgery. Using T-cell receptor beta sequencing, the researchers looked back retrospectively at clinical samples from patients, gathered between the early 2010s and the late 2010s. Reading from cysteine to phenylalanine, the CDR3 counts 12 amino acids. The retained sequence is limited to the CDR3, 36 bases, with the frame set at the first base. The germline V gene yields MGHRA for CDR1 and YSYEKL for CDR2. Cut back by 1 base and 9 bases, the V and J ends lie 7 bases apart. The sequence is built from TRBV4-1 and TRBJ2-1, with no D gene named confidently. Sample: tumor tissue. The origin of this receptor is a female donor with papillary thyroid cancer or a benign thyroid nodule (not recorded which). Some clones in this sample may be carry-over from other donors' samples. The nucleotide sequence is given as TGCGCCAGCAGCCAAGTGCTTTCTGAGCAGTTCTTC. It encodes CASSQVLSEQFF.